This T cell receptor beta chain was recovered during a study of OX40 agonist ivuxolimab in advanced cancers. In the study overall: Mean age about 60 years, range about 23 to 80; 82.7% male. Eligibility admitted prior anti-PD-1, anti-PD-L1 or anti-CTLA-4 therapy; approximately 40% had some.

The CDR3 contains 16 residues. Germline values: CDR1 SGHNT, CDR2 YYREEE (reference sequence). The V segment lost 4 bases and the J segment 4 bases; nucleotides outside the gene matches: 10. The data were produced by immunoSEQ multiplex PCR, yet TCRdb's version contains in-frame clones alone and is incomplete. Of about 80,000 clones in the sample, roughly 92% were seen once. The V and J genes are TRBV5-4 and TRBJ2-1; 8 bases match TRBD1. The material sequenced was CD4+ or CD8+ T cells sorted from blood, taken in a trial of the OX40 agonist ivuxolimab. The TCR comes from an adult with an advanced solid tumor such as melanoma, head and neck, liver or kidney cancer. CDR3 sequence (DNA): TGTGCCAGCAGCCCAGGGGGCAGGGGCCCATACAATGAGCAGTTCTTC. It yields the protein CASSPGGRGPYNEQFF.